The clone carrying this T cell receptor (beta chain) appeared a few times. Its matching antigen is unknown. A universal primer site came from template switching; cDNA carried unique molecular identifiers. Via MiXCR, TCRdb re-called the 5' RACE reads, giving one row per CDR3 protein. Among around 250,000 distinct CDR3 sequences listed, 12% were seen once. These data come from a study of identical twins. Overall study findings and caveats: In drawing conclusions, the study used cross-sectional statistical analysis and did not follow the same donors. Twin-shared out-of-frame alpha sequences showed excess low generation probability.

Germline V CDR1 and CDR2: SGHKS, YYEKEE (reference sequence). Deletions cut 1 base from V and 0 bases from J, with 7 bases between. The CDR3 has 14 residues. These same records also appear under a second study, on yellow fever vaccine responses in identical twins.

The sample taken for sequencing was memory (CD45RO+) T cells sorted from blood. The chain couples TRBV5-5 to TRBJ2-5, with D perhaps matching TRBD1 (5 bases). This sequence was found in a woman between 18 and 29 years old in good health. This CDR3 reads CASSLKGNQETQYF. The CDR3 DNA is TGTGCCAGCAGCTTGAAGGGGAACCAAGAGACCCAGTACTTC.